This T cell receptor beta chain was recovered during a study of blood T cell repertoires in COVID-19. Comments on this clone: The identical CDR3 is also encoded by other nucleotide sequences in the sample.

TCRdb's copy holds only in-frame clones and misses some; the assay was immunoSEQ multiplex PCR. Of fewer than 140,000 clones in the sample, around 80% were seen once. V gave up 3 bases and J gave up 5 bases; unmatched junction bases: 4. The length of the CDR3 is 14 residues. Germline V gene data show CDR1 as KGHSH and CDR2 as LQKENI. This chain links TRBV18 with TRBJ2-7; TRBD1 matches 10 bases. This clonotype was sampled from a man older than 75 with COVID-19, enrolled during active disease. Source material: peripheral blood. Here the CDR3 DNA reads TGTGCCAGCTCACCGCGGGACAGGGGCGACGAGCAGTACTTC. Translated, it gives CASSPRDRGDEQYF.